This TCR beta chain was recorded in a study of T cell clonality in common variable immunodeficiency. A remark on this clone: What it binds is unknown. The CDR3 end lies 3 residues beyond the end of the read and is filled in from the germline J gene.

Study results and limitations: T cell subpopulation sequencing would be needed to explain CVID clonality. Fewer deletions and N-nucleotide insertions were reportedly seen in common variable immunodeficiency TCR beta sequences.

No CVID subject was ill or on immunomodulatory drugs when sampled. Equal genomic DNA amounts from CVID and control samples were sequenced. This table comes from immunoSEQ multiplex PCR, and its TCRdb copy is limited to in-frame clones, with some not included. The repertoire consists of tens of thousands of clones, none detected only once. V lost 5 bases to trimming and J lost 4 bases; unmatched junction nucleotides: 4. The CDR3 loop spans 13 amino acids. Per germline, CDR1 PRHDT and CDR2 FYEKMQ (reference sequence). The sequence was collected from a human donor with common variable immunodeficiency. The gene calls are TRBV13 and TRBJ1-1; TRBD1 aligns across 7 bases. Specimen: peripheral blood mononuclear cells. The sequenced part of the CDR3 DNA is TGTGCCAGCAGCCGCAGGGGGACCACTGAA. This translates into CASSRRGTTE. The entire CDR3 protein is CASSRRGTTEAFF.